The clone carrying this T cell receptor beta chain is a singleton in its sample. The data stem from a study of sequential checkpoint blockade in melanoma. Treatment noted: randomized to nivolumab then ipilimumab (arm A) or the reverse (arm B). Sequencing was performed with immunoSEQ multiplex PCR; in TCRdb, only in-frame clones are kept and a portion is missing. The sample includes approximately 22,000 clones, approximately 78% of them seen just once. The ends were cut back, 4 bases at V and 6 bases at J, with 27 bases in the middle. CDR1 and CDR2 (germline): GTSNPN, SVGIG (reference sequence). This CDR3 comprises 17 residues.

Sequencing was performed on CD8+ T cells sorted from blood (inferred from file names), taken from a patient given nivolumab and ipilimumab in sequence. The sequence was collected from a human donor with melanoma. V gene TRBV30 combines with J gene TRBJ1-2, with D hard to call. The CDR3 DNA follows: TGTGCCTGGACGTTGAACCTTTTGCGGATCCCCGGGGATGGCTACACCTTC. It codes for CAWTLNLLRIPGDGYTF.